This note documents a single TCR beta chain sequence. CDR1 SGHRS and CDR2 YFSETQ come from the germline V gene. The V end lost 0 bases, the J end lost 9 bases, and 7 bases lay between the germline ends. The CDR3 spans 13 residues. The data belong to a study of early T cells in non-severe SARS-CoV-2 infection. The TCR library protocol was used to attach unique molecular identifiers. These identifiers were attached to individual cDNA molecules. TCRdb itself ran the 5' RACE reads through MiXCR, one entry per CDR3 protein. This sample yields about 42,000 distinct CDR3 sequences, of which roughly 7.1% are seen a single time; approximately 4.5% belongs to the top ten.

The rearrangement uses TRBV5-1 and TRBJ1-6, with D possibly TRBD1 on 5 matching bases. Material: whole blood. This clonotype originated in an adult who was a healthcare worker with PCR-confirmed SARS-CoV-2 infection or an uninfected control (not recorded which). The CDR3 bases are TGCGCCAGCAGCTTGGTTGGGGGTTCACCCCTCCACTTT. Translating it yields CASSLVGGSPLHF.